A single sample is the source of the 20 T cell receptor beta chains below, sequenced in a study of blood T cell repertoires in COVID-19. Generated by immunoSEQ multiplex PCR, the TCRdb table keeps only in-frame clones and is missing some. This repertoire shows 100,000 to 130,000 clones, about four fifths found once; its top ten account for roughly 4.3%. Sequenced sample: peripheral blood. These receptor sequences come from a human donor in a cohort sampled during active COVID-19.

The chain links TRBV5-1 to TRBJ2-2, with 9 bases fitting TRBD2. Per germline, CDR1 SGHRS and CDR2 YFSETQ. The junction had 4 bases not matched to a gene; V was cut back by 0 bases and J by 4 bases. The CDR3 consists of 16 residues. The CDR3 coding sequence is TGCGCCAGCAGCTTGGATGAGACTAGCGGCACCGGGGAGCTGTTTTTT. This sequence encodes CASSLDETSGTGELFF.

V usage is TRBV21-1 and J usage is TRBJ2-3; the table's D call TRBD1 went unverified against the DNA. TRBV21-1 has pseudogene status. The CDR3 is made up of 15 amino acids. The CDR3 is CASSNDRANTDTQYF. For the CDR3, the DNA is TGTGCCAGCAGCAACGACAGGGCTAACACAGATACGCAGTATTTT.

This clone turned up a few times. The V call is TRBV2, the J call TRBJ1-2, with D unclear. There are 12 residues in the CDR3. Germline V gene sequence: CDR1 SNHLY, CDR2 FYNNEI. V lost 3 bases and J 8 bases, leaving 10 bases between the germline ends. The chain's CDR3 is CASSDLEGGYTF. The CDR3 coding sequence is TGTGCCAGCAGTGACCTCGAGGGCGGCTACACCTTC.

This chain joins TRBV3-1 (or the pseudogene TRBV3-2) and TRBJ1-1, with D unclear. This CDR3 region has 13 residues. Germline V gene sequence: CDR1 LGHDT, CDR2 YNNKEL (reference sequence). Trimming stripped 1 base from V and 7 bases from J, with 10 bases between. The CDR3 nucleotides read TGTGCCAGCAGCCAAGTTCGGGGAGATGAAGCTTTCTTT. Translating gives CASSQVRGDEAFF.

The rearrangement links TRBV27 to TRBJ2-1, with TRBD2 matching over 11 bases. This CDR3 region has 17 residues. V was pared by 4 bases and J by 1 base, with 6 bases of the junction left unmatched. Per germline, CDR1 MNHEY and CDR2 SMNVEV (reference sequence). The CDR3 sequence is CASSSNLAGGSYNEQFF. The CDR3 DNA follows: TGTGCCAGCAGTTCGAATTTAGCGGGAGGGTCCTACAATGAGCAGTTCTTC.

The table lists this clone with a count of one. The chain links TRBV5-1 to TRBJ1-2; D ambiguous. The CDR3 length is 13 residues. CDR1 is SGHRS and CDR2 is YFSETQ in the germline V gene. V was cut by 4 bases and J by 7 bases, with 14 bases left in between. The chain's CDR3 is CASSPDNLSGYTF. CDR3 nucleotides: TGCGCCAGCAGCCCCGATAATCTTAGTGGCTACACCTTC. Full variable domain (missing parts from reference TRBV5-1 and TRBJ1-2): KAGVTQTPRYLIKTRGQQVTLSCSPISGHRSVSWYQQTPGQGLQFLFEYFSETQRNKGNFPGRFSGRQFSNSRSEMNVSTLELGDSALYLCASSPDNLSGYTFGSGTRLTVV.

The rearrangement uses TRBV28 and TRBJ1-6; D gene uncertain. The germline V gene encodes CDR1 MDHEN and CDR2 SYDVKM. Trimming cost V 1 base and J 14 bases, with 15 bases left between them. CDR3 length equals 14 residues. The CDR3 DNA reads as TGTGCCAGCAGTTTATCCGGGAGCCGTCGGACCCTCCACTTT. Encoded protein: CASSLSGSRRTLHF.

The J gene is TRBJ2-3, the V gene TRBV21-1; the tabulated D call, TRBD2, remains unverified against the DNA. TRBV21-1 is deemed a pseudogene. The CDR3 extends over 19 amino acids. CDR3 residues: CASSKIGEASGLRTDTQYF. The CDR3 nucleotides read TGTGCCAGCAGCAAAATTGGGGAGGCTAGCGGACTCCGCACAGATACGCAGTATTTT.

The genes are TRBV3-1 (or the pseudogene TRBV3-2) and TRBJ2-2; 9 bases line up with TRBD2. Germline CDR1 LGHDT, CDR2 YNNKEL (reference sequence). The CDR3 is made up of 15 amino acids. Unmatched junction bases numbered 2, after V lost 0 bases and J lost 6 bases. CDR3 amino acids: CASSQDLAGAGELFF. CDR3 coding DNA: TGTGCCAGCAGCCAAGATTTAGCGGGAGCCGGGGAGCTGTTTTTT.

The chain is built from TRBV10-1 and TRBJ2-7; D may be TRBD1 (6 bases). V was clipped by 7 bases and J by 2 bases, with 15 bases between them. The CDR3 has 14 amino acids. Germline-derived CDR1 and CDR2 are WNHNN and SYGVQD (reference sequence). The CDR3 DNA follows: TGCGCCAGCAAGGGTGGTGCAGGGGCCTACGAGCAGTACGTC. As protein: CASKGGAGAYEQYV.

The chain is built from TRBV7-2 and TRBJ2-1; unclear D gene. The CDR3 length is 14 residues. Germline loops: CDR1 SGHTA, CDR2 FQGNSA. With 2 bases removed from V and 9 bases from J, the gap between germline ends came to 14 bases. This chain's CDR3 is CASSLPSWAGEQFF. The CDR3 nucleotides read TGTGCCAGCAGCTTACCATCCTGGGCCGGTGAGCAGTTCTTC.

CDR3 region: CASSLSSGAKQETQYF. Here the CDR3 DNA reads TGTGCCAGCAGCTTGAGTAGCGGGGCTAAACAAGAGACCCAGTACTTC. The chain links TRBV5-8 to TRBJ2-5, with 8 bases lining up with TRBD2. The ends lost 1 base at V and 2 bases at J; junction bases unmatched: 7. Looked up from germline, CDR1 is SGHTS and CDR2 is YDEGEE. The CDR3 runs to 16 residues.

The chain combines TRBV2 with TRBJ1-4; no firm D call. The CDR3 totals 16 residues. Germline CDR1 and CDR2: SNHLY and FYNNEI. V was shortened by 3 bases and J by 7 bases, with 18 bases between the two germline ends. The CDR3 loop reads CASSDSGSLSTEKLFF. The CDR3 DNA is TGTGCCAGCAGTGATTCAGGTTCCCTCTCGACTGAAAAACTGTTTTTT.

The chain joins TRBV19 to TRBJ2-1; 12 positions agree with TRBD1. The junction had 2 bases not matched to a gene; V was cut back by 8 bases and J by 3 bases. The CDR3 is 14 residues long. Germline V CDR1 and CDR2: LNHDA, SQIVND (reference sequence). In nucleotides, the CDR3 is TGTGCCAGTCGGGACAGGGGGCACTACAATGAGCAGTTCTTC. It codes for CASRDRGHYNEQFF.

This rearrangement joins TRBV5-1 to TRBJ2-1, with D perhaps matching TRBD2 (5 bases). V lost 4 bases and J 4 bases, leaving 15 bases between the germline ends. This CDR3 is 15 amino acids long. From germline, CDR1 is SGHRS and CDR2 YFSETQ. The CDR3 is CASSGSGGSYNEQFF. The CDR3 nucleotides read TGCGCCAGCAGCGGGAGCGGAGGCTCTTACAATGAGCAGTTCTTC.

This clone was seen a single time. V gene TRBV6-5 combines with J gene TRBJ1-2; D possibly corresponds to TRBD1 (6 bases). The CDR3 length is 14 residues. With 6 bases removed from V and 3 bases from J, the gap between germline ends came to 14 bases. The germline V gene encodes CDR1 MNHEY and CDR2 SVGAGI. The CDR3 reads CASRKQGSYYGYTF. Written as DNA, the CDR3 is TGTGCCAGCAGAAAACAGGGCTCGTACTATGGCTACACCTTC.

This clone was seen more than once but under ten times. This rearrangement joins TRBV6-2 or TRBV6-3 to TRBJ2-7; TRBD1 matches at 7 bases. The germline gives CDR1 MNHEY, CDR2 SVGEGT. V lost 5 bases to trimming and J lost 2 bases; unmatched junction nucleotides: 6. The CDR3 is 14 amino acids. The CDR3 is CASSPRQGTYEQYV. The CDR3 DNA sequence: TGTGCCAGCAGTCCCCGACAGGGTACCTACGAGCAGTACGTC.

The J gene is TRBJ2-3, the V gene TRBV6-5; 9 bases align to TRBD1. From germline, CDR1 is MNHEY and CDR2 SVGAGI. The CDR3 totals 14 residues. V trimming: 7 bases; J trimming: 3 bases; junction bases outside the gene matches: 5. CDR3 DNA: TGTGCCAGCAATCGGGACAGGGCGACAGATACGCAGTATTTT. Amino acid sequence: CASNRDRATDTQYF.

V gene TRBV7-2 combines with J gene TRBJ2-1, with D perhaps matching TRBD2 (6 bases). The ends were cut back, 1 base at V and 4 bases at J, with 8 bases in the middle. The CDR3 runs 14 residues. Germline assignment: CDR1 SGHTA and CDR2 FQGNSA. CDR3 in DNA: TGTGCCAGCAGCTTAGGCGGGAAATACAATGAGCAGTTCTTC. As protein: CASSLGGKYNEQFF. Combining the CDR3 with reference TRBV7-2 and TRBJ2-1 gives the whole variable domain GAGVSQSPSNKVTEKGKDVELRCDPISGHTALYWYRQSLGQGLEFLIYFQGNSAPDKSGLPSDRFSAERTGGSVSTLTIQRTQQEDSAVYLCASSLGGKYNEQFFGPGTRLTVL.

The gene calls are TRBV7-2 and TRBJ1-5, with TRBD1 matching over 10 bases. Trimming at V came to 5 bases and at J to 6 bases, leaving 7 bases not matched to a gene. CDR1 and CDR2 (germline): SGHTA, FQGNSA. The CDR3 loop spans 15 amino acids. This chain's CDR3 is CASSQRGTGAQPQHF. The CDR3 DNA sequence: TGTGCCAGCAGCCAAAGGGGGACAGGGGCTCAGCCCCAGCATTTT.